This is a list of T cell receptor beta chains from one sample in a study of cytomegalovirus exposure and HLA in healthy donors. Profiling relied on immunoSEQ multiplex PCR, and the TCRdb table lists in-frame clones only, not all of them. The sample lists more than 95,000 clones; roughly 78% were seen once. The sample comprised PBMCs. The receptors were sampled from a woman in her thirties or forties in good health and CMV-seronegative. Each CDR3 is given with its conserved first and last residue. The order of the fields is D gene, V gene, clone size, J gene, CDR3 protein, CDR3 DNA. D genes are given only for firm matches. Not every row has a clone size; where given, it reads once, few, many or a size class.

>.|TRBV7-2|.|TRBJ1-2
CASSLARGALKRGYTF
TGTGCCAGCAGCTTAGCGCGGGGGGCCCTCAAGCGGGGCTACACCTTC
>.|TRBV5-1|.|TRBJ2-7
CASSILRGNEQYF
TGCGCCAGCAGTATCTTAAGGGGGAATGAGCAGTACTTC
>TRBD1|TRBV2|.|TRBJ1-5
CASSVQGANQPQHF
TGTGCCAGCAGTGTACAGGGGGCCAATCAGCCCCAGCATTTT
>.|TRBV28|.|TRBJ1-2
CAYSSLGSHYGYTF
TGTGCCTACAGCAGTTTAGGGAGTCACTATGGCTACACCTTC
>.|TRBV7-2|.|TRBJ2-5
CASSPDQETQYF
TGTGCCAGCAGCCCGGACCAAGAGACCCAGTACTTC
>.|TRBV1|.|TRBJ2-2
CTSSQVERENGELFF
TGCACCAGCAGCCAAGTGGAGCGGGAGAACGGGGAGCTGTTTTTT
>.|TRBV28|.|TRBJ1-2
CASSLSGSPAPYGYTF
TGTGCCAGCAGTTTATCAGGGTCCCCGGCCCCCTATGGCTACACCTTC
>.|TRBV4-2|once|TRBJ2-1
CASSQDGWGAEQFF
TGTGCCAGCAGCCAAGATGGTTGGGGAGCTGAGCAGTTCTTC
>TRBD1|TRBV7-9|.|TRBJ2-1
CASSDPHRTGAQDEQFF
TGTGCCAGCAGCGACCCCCATAGGACAGGGGCTCAGGATGAGCAGTTCTTC
>TRBD2|TRBV18|.|TRBJ2-2
CASSPFGGSSVGELFF
TGTGCCAGCTCACCATTTGGCGGGAGCTCGGTCGGGGAGCTGTTTTTT
>TRBD1|TRBV28|.|TRBJ2-7
CASSSTNPNRGRRYEQYF
TGTGCCAGCAGTTCGACAAACCCAAACAGGGGGCGTCGGTACGAGCAGTACTTC
>TRBD2|TRBV10-1|.|TRBJ2-7
CASSGTSGSYEQYF
TGCGCCAGCAGCGGGACTAGCGGGAGCTACGAGCAGTACTTC
>TRBD1|TRBV5-6|.|TRBJ2-2
CASRHETGGETGELFF
TGTGCCAGCAGACATGAAACAGGGGGTGAGACCGGGGAGCTGTTTTTT
>TRBD1|TRBV28|.|TRBJ1-1
CASSPDRGRNTEAFF
TGTGCCAGCAGCCCGGACAGGGGGCGAAACACTGAAGCTTTCTTT
>TRBD2|TRBV2|.|TRBJ2-7
CASSEGDPTSGNYEQYF
TGTGCCAGCAGTGAGGGGGACCCCACTAGCGGCAACTACGAGCAGTACTTC
>TRBD2|TRBV2|.|TRBJ2-7
CASTLGGDEQYF
TGTGCCAGCACCCTGGGAGGGGACGAGCAGTACTTC
>TRBD2|TRBV5-1|.|TRBJ2-3
CASSLVSGRGTDTQYF
TGCGCCAGCAGCTTGGTTAGCGGGAGGGGCACAGATACGCAGTATTTT
>TRBD1|TRBV5-1|few|TRBJ2-1
CASSGTDRGRGQIYNEQFF
TGCGCCAGCAGCGGAACAGACAGGGGGCGAGGACAAATCTACAATGAGCAGTTCTTC
>TRBD2|TRBV27|.|TRBJ2-1
CASWGLAGYNEQFF
TGTGCCAGCTGGGGACTAGCGGGGTACAATGAGCAGTTCTTC
>.|TRBV6-5|.|TRBJ2-5
CASSSNGQGGETQYF
TGTGCCAGCAGTTCAAATGGGCAGGGAGGAGAGACCCAGTACTTC